This TCR beta chain was sequenced for a study of blood T cell repertoires in COVID-19. Background on the study: The United States, Italy and Spain provided the acute and convalescent COVID-19 samples.

Assignments of participants to cohorts depended upon their own reported clinical history. Profiling relied on immunoSEQ multiplex PCR, and the TCRdb table lists in-frame clones only, not all of them. The profile shows a few hundred thousand clones, about nine tenths of them singletons. This CDR3 region has 16 residues. Deletions cut 5 bases from V and 2 bases from J, with 18 bases between. The germline CDR1 and CDR2 sequences are MDHEN and SYDVKM. This chain uses TRBV28 with TRBJ1-2; TRBD1 might be the D (6 bases). This sequence originates from a woman in her 50s who had recovered from COVID-19. Source material: PBMCs or T cells enriched from blood (not recorded which). The CDR3 region has the DNA TGTGCCAGCAGTCCGCCCGGGGGGGGCGCCAACTATGGCTACACCTTC. Translated, it gives CASSPPGGGANYGYTF.